The 12 T cell receptor beta chains below come from one sample, sequenced in a study of blood T cell repertoires in COVID-19. Sequencing used immunoSEQ multiplex PCR; TCRdb keeps in-frame clones, though not all of them. There are 130,000 or so clones in the sample; around 83% occur only once, and 18% lies in the top ten. Sequenced sample: PBMCs or T cells enriched from blood (not recorded which). Every receptor here comes from a man in his thirties or forties who had recovered from COVID-19.

J is TRBJ1-2 and V is TRBV9, with D perhaps TRBD1 (6 bases). The V end was cut by 0 bases, the J end by 2 bases, with 14 bases between. Germline CDR1 reads SGDLS; CDR2 reads YYNGEE. The CDR3 is 16 amino acids. CDR3 sequence (DNA): TGTGCCAGCAGCGTAGGAGGGTCAGGGGCCAACTATGGCTACACCTTC. Its translation is CASSVGGSGANYGYTF.

The V and J genes are TRBV19 and TRBJ2-3; 7 positions agree with TRBD2. The CDR3 is 15 residues long. Germline V gene lookup returns CDR1 LNHDA and CDR2 SQIVND (reference sequence). V trimming: 3 bases; J trimming: 5 bases; junction bases outside the gene matches: 8. In DNA, the CDR3 is TGTGCCAGTAGTATTGGGGGGAGGGTAGGAGATACGCAGTATTTT. The encoded protein is CASSIGGRVGDTQYF.

The chain combines TRBV6-2 or TRBV6-3 with TRBJ1-1; 7 bases line up with TRBD1. The germline gives CDR1 MNHEY, CDR2 SVGEGT. Losses at the gene ends were 0 bases for V and 3 bases for J; bases not matched to a gene: 7. The CDR3 loop spans 16 amino acids. As DNA, the CDR3 is TGTGCCAGCAGTTACTCGAGGGGGCGACGGGACACTGAAGCTTTCTTT. Translation gives CASSYSRGRRDTEAFF.

The V call is TRBV7-9, the J call TRBJ2-7, with TRBD1 matching 9 bases. The CDR3 has 16 residues. Looked up from germline, CDR1 is SEHNR and CDR2 is FQNEAQ (reference sequence). Unmatched junction bases numbered 10, after V lost 2 bases and J lost 5 bases. This CDR3 is CASSLMSTGGGHEQYF. CDR3 nucleotides: TGTGCCAGCAGCTTAATGTCGACAGGGGGTGGCCACGAGCAGTACTTC.

This clone was observed once. This chain connects TRBV6-4 to TRBJ2-1; D possibly corresponds to TRBD2 (5 bases). Germline V lookup: CDR1 MRHNA, CDR2 SNTAGT. This CDR3 region has 15 residues. The V end lost 0 bases, the J end lost 0 bases, and 6 bases lay between the germline ends. The CDR3 sequence is CASSDSLDSYNEQFF. The CDR3 nucleotides are TGTGCCAGCAGTGACTCACTAGACTCCTACAATGAGCAGTTCTTC.

This clone was seen just once. The chain couples TRBV6-1 to TRBJ1-2; TRBD1 might be the D (5 bases). Germline loops: CDR1 MNHNS, CDR2 SASEGT. The length of the CDR3 is 13 residues. V was shortened by 2 bases and J by 5 bases, with 9 bases between the two germline ends. The CDR3 loop reads CASSEQGPYGYTF. The CDR3 DNA is TGTGCCAGCAGTGAACAGGGCCCTTATGGCTACACCTTC.

The chain uses TRBV2 and TRBJ2-3; 9 positions agree with TRBD2. CDR1 is SNHLY and CDR2 is FYNNEI in the germline V gene. The CDR3 has 15 amino acids. V trimming: 7 bases; J trimming: 8 bases; junction bases outside the gene matches: 13. The CDR3 region has the DNA TGTGCCAGCACTCTGCTGACTAGCGGTTCTGGTACGCAGTATTTT. It is translated as CASTLLTSGSGTQYF.

The chain employs TRBV6-5 and TRBJ2-3; D uncertain. The germline V gene has CDR1 MNHEY and CDR2 SVGAGI. The CDR3 consists of 15 residues. Trimming cost V 2 bases and J 0 bases, with 9 bases left between them. The CDR3 protein is CASSYKQLSTDTQYF. In DNA form, the CDR3 reads TGTGCCAGCAGTTACAAACAGCTAAGCACAGATACGCAGTATTTT.

The sample holds a few counts of this clone. The rearrangement links TRBV7-9 to TRBJ1-1; D gene ambiguous. Germline assignment: CDR1 SEHNR and CDR2 FQNEAQ (reference sequence). The CDR3 spans 13 residues. V gave up 5 bases and J gave up 4 bases, with 11 bases separating them. DNA for the CDR3: TGTGCCAGCAGCGGGCTGGAATCCACTGAAGCTTTCTTT. This encodes CASSGLESTEAFF.

The chain recombines TRBV19 with TRBJ1-5; 7 nucleotides align to TRBD1. V shed 3 bases and J 6 bases; nucleotides not matched to a gene: 2. The CDR3 runs 13 residues. Germline loops: CDR1 LNHDA, CDR2 SQIVND (reference sequence). CDR3 amino acids: CASSMGTAQPQHF. The CDR3 bases are TGTGCCAGTAGTATGGGGACAGCTCAGCCCCAGCATTTT.

The genes are TRBV28 and TRBJ1-5; D gene unclear. Germline values: CDR1 MDHEN, CDR2 SYDVKM. V was clipped by 1 base and J by 5 bases, with 12 bases between them. The CDR3 is made up of 15 amino acids. The CDR3 loop is CASSLSTVTDQPQHF. The CDR3 coding sequence is TGTGCCAGCAGTTTATCAACAGTAACCGATCAGCCCCAGCATTTT.

V usage is TRBV25-1 and J usage is TRBJ2-1, with D possibly matching TRBD2 (6 bases). With 2 bases removed from V and 2 bases from J, the gap between germline ends came to 10 bases. The CDR3 sequence is 15 residues long. Germline assignment: CDR1 MGHDK and CDR2 SYGVNS. The CDR3: CASSETGATYNEQFF. DNA of the CDR3: TGTGCCAGCAGTGAAACGGGAGCCACCTACAATGAGCAGTTCTTC.